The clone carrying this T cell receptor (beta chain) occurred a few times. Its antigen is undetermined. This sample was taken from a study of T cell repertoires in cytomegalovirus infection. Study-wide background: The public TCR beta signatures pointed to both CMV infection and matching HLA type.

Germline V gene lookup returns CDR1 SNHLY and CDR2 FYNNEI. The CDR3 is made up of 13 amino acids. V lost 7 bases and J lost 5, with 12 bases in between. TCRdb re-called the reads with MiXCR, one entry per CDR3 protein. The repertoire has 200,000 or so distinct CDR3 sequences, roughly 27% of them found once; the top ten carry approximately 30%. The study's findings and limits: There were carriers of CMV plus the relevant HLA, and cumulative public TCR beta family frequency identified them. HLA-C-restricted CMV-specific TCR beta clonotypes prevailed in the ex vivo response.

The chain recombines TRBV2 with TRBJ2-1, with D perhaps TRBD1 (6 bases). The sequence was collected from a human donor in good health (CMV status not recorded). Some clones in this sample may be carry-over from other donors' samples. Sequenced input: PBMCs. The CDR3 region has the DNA TGTGCCAGCACCCAGGGGTTAAACAATGAGCAGTTCTTC. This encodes CASTQGLNNEQFF. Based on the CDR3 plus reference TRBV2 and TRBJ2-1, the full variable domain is EPEVTQTPSHQVTQMGQEVILRCVPISNHLYFYWYRQILGQKVEFLVSFYNNEISEKSEIFDDQFSVERPDGSNFTLKIRSTKLEDSAMYFCASTQGLNNEQFFGPGTRLTVL.